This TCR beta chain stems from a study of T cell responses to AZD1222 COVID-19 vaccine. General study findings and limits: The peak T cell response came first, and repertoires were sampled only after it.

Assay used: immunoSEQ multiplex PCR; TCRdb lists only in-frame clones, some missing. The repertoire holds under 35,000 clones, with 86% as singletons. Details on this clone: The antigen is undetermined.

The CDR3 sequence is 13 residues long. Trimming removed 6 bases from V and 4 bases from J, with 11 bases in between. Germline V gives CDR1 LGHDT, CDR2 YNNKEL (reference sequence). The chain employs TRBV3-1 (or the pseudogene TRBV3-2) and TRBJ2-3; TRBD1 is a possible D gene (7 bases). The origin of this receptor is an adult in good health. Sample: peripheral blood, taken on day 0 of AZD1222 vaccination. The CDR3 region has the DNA TGTGCCAGCAGTGGAGGGGGCGCAGATACGCAGTATTTT. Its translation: CASSGGGADTQYF.